A single sample gave rise to the 8 T cell receptor beta chains below, sequenced in a study of blood T cell repertoires in COVID-19. TCRdb keeps only in-frame clones here, not all; method: immunoSEQ multiplex PCR. Of approximately 150,000 clones in the sample, more than 75% were seen once. The sequencing input was peripheral blood. The receptor set was obtained from a man in his sixties with active or convalescent COVID-19.

This clone was picked up one time. V usage is TRBV29-1 and J usage is TRBJ2-5, with 12 positions matching TRBD1. The CDR3 loop spans 13 amino acids. The J segment lost 5 bases and the V segment lost 7 bases, leaving 5 bases of the junction unmatched. CDR1 SQVTM and CDR2 ANQGSEA come from the germline V gene. In nucleotides, the CDR3 is TGCAGCGGGGGACAGGGGGCGCGGGAGACCCAGTACTTC. This codes for CSGGQGARETQYF.

The rearrangement links TRBV27 to TRBJ1-4, with D possibly TRBD1 on 6 matching bases. Per the germline V gene, CDR1 is MNHEY and CDR2 is SMNVEV (reference sequence). V lost 0 bases and J 3 bases, leaving 11 bases between the germline ends. This CDR3 spans 16 amino acids. CDR3 DNA: TGTGCCAGCAGTTTATCGGGGGCAGACTCTAATGAAAAACTGTTTTTT. Protein sequence: CASSLSGADSNEKLFF. The whole variable domain, filled in from reference TRBV27 and TRBJ1-4, reads EAQVTQNPRYLITVTGKKLTVTCSQNMNHEYMSWYRQDPGLGLRQIYYSMNVEVTDKGDVPEGYKVSRKEKRNFPLILESPSPNQTSLYFCASSLSGADSNEKLFFGSGTQLSVL.

The chain has TRBV11-2 and TRBJ2-5; TRBD2 matches 14 bases. This CDR3 has 16 amino acids. CDR1 SGHAT and CDR2 FQNNGV come from the germline V gene. With 0 bases clipped from V and 5 bases from J, the junction kept 2 bases outside the gene matches. CDR3 residues: CASSLEGTSGGETQYF. The CDR3 bases are TGTGCCAGCAGCTTAGAAGGGACTAGCGGGGGTGAGACCCAGTACTTC.

This chain connects TRBV6-5 to TRBJ1-5; possibly TRBD1 for D (5 bases). V shed 0 bases and J shed 5 bases, with 11 bases lying between them. Germline CDR1 and CDR2: MNHEY and SVGAGI. The CDR3 has 15 amino acids. This CDR3 is CASSYSMGLDQPQHF. Here the CDR3 DNA reads TGTGCCAGCAGTTACTCGATGGGGCTGGATCAGCCCCAGCATTTT.

This clone was observed a single time. V usage is TRBV30 and J usage is TRBJ2-1; TRBD2 agrees at 13 bases. The germline CDR1 and CDR2 sequences are GTSNPN and SVGIG (reference sequence). With V trimmed by 2 bases and J by 8 bases, 6 bases remained unmatched. CDR3 size: 15 residues. CDR3 DNA sequence: TGTGCCTGGAGTAAGGGACTAGCGGGGCCTGATGAGCAGTTCTTC. Its translation: CAWSKGLAGPDEQFF.

In the case of this clone: One junction end does not reproduce the germline sequence, and a read error may be involved. The genes are TRBV29-1 and TRBJ1-1; 10 bases are a match to TRBD1. The CDR3 consists of 13 residues. Germline lookup yields CDR1 SQVTM and CDR2 ANQGSEA. CDR3 residues: CRVEGDRGTEAFF. The CDR3, as DNA: TGCAGGGTTGAGGGGGACAGGGGCACTGAAGCTTTCTTT.

V and J are TRBV4-1 and TRBJ1-4; possibly TRBD1 for D (5 bases). The germline V and J ends were trimmed by 0 bases and 2 bases, with 10 bases remaining between them. CDR1 is MGHRA and CDR2 is YSYEKL in the germline V gene. CDR3 length equals 16 residues. CDR3 in amino acids: CASSQDPGTTNEKLFF. The CDR3 DNA follows: TGCGCCAGCAGCCAAGACCCCGGGACTACTAATGAAAAACTGTTTTTT.

The V gene is TRBV7-2, the J gene TRBJ2-3, with 9 bases matching TRBD1. Germline V CDR1 and CDR2: SGHTA, FQGNSA. The CDR3 spans 15 residues. Trimming removed 5 bases from V and 1 base from J; junction bases left unmatched: 4. CDR3 nucleotide sequence: TGTGCCAGCAGCCCCCGGGACAGGGGCACAGATACGCAGTATTTT. Protein: CASSPRDRGTDTQYF.